Listed below are T cell receptor beta chains from one sample, sequenced in a study of T cell changes during pregnancy in multiple sclerosis. Here immunoSEQ multiplex PCR was the method, and the copy in TCRdb shows in-frame clones only, minus some. The data hold about 39,000 clones, with more than 85% observed a single time. This specimen was CD4+ T cells from peripheral blood mononuclear cells, taken after pregnancy. These receptors all come from a female donor in good health, enrolled as a control in a pregnancy study. The CDR3 runs from the conserved cysteine through the conserved F or W. D genes are given only for firm matches. Size tells how often a clone was seen (once, few, many) or the class of an expanded clone, and some rows leave it out.

j_call clone_size v_call d_call cdr3_length cdr3_nt cdr3_aa
TRBJ2-7 NA TRBV7-8 TRBD2 16 TGTGCCAGCAGCTTGACTAGCGGGAGGGCATTGGGTGAGCAGTACTTC CASSLTSGRALGEQYF
TRBJ1-2 NA TRBV28 NA 13 TGTGCCACCACTGGGGGGGGGAACTATGGCTACACCTTC CATTGGGNYGYTF
TRBJ1-1 NA TRBV10-3 NA 15 TGTGCCATCAGAGCTATGACGGAGCTTAACACTGAAGCTTTCTTT CAIRAMTELNTEAFF
TRBJ1-1 NA TRBV7-2 NA 14 TGTGCCAGCAGCTTCGGTACCTTGAACACTGAAGCTTTCTTT CASSFGTLNTEAFF
TRBJ2-1 NA TRBV4-1 TRBD1 16 TGCGCCAGCAGCCACCCCGGACAGGGGGCGCACAATGAGCAGTTCTTC CASSHPGQGAHNEQFF
TRBJ2-6 NA TRBV30 TRBD1 15 TGTGCCTGGAGTAGAGGGGGCGGTGGGGCCAACGTCCTGACTTTC CAWSRGGGGANVLTF
TRBJ2-1 NA TRBV30 NA 16 TGTGCCTGGAGGATTTGGAGTAGCGGTTCCTACAATGAGCAGTTCTTC CAWRIWSSGSYNEQFF
TRBJ1-3 NA TRBV15 NA 14 TGTGCCACCAGCCCTCGGGGGTCTGGAAACACCATATATTTT CATSPRGSGNTIYF
TRBJ1-1 NA TRBV5-1 TRBD1 15 TGCGCCAGCAGCTTGGGGACAGGGTTGAACACTGAAGCTTTCTTT CASSLGTGLNTEAFF
TRBJ1-6 NA TRBV28 NA 13 TGTGCCAGCAGTTTCGCAGGTTTATCACCCCTCCACTTT CASSFAGLSPLHF
TRBJ1-4 once TRBV4-2 TRBD1 16 TGTGCCAGCAGCCAAGACGGGACAGGGGATAATGAAAAACTGTTTTTT CASSQDGTGDNEKLFF
TRBJ2-3 NA TRBV4-1 NA 16 TGCGCCAGCAGCCAAGTAAGCGGTCTTAGCACAGATACGCAGTATTTT CASSQVSGLSTDTQYF
TRBJ2-1 NA TRBV5-1 NA 15 TGCGCCAGCAGCTTGGATCCTAGCTCCTACAATGAGCAGTTCTTC CASSLDPSSYNEQFF
TRBJ2-5 once TRBV2 TRBD2 15 TGTGCCAGCAGTGGAACGGGACTAGCGGGAGAGACCCAGTACTTC CASSGTGLAGETQYF
TRBJ2-5 NA TRBV29-1 TRBD1 13 TGCAGCACCGGACAGGGGCGGGGGGAGACCCAGTACTTC CSTGQGRGETQYF
TRBJ1-5 NA TRBV5-6 NA 14 TGTGCCAGCAGCACCCAGGGTAAGTCGGAGCCCCAGCATTTT CASSTQGKSEPQHF
TRBJ2-5 NA TRBV5-1 NA 14 TGCGCCAGCAGCCCCCTGGGGGGGCCTGAGACCCAGTACTTC CASSPLGGPETQYF
TRBJ2-6 NA TRBV6-6 NA 16 TGTGCCAGCAGCCCCAACTTTCGCTCTGGGGCCAACGTCCTGACTTTC CASSPNFRSGANVLTF
TRBJ2-1 NA TRBV25-1 TRBD1 15 TGTGCCAGCAGCAAGGGACAGGGGGCTTTTGATGAGCAGTTCTTC CASSKGQGAFDEQFF
TRBJ1-2 NA TRBV7-2 TRBD1 15 TGTGCCAGCACCACAGGAGGGGGCTGGGGCTATGGCTACACCTTC CASTTGGGWGYGYTF
TRBJ2-5 NA TRBV5-8 NA 11 TGTGCCAGCAGCCCCCGGGAGACCCAGTACTTC CASSPRETQYF
TRBJ1-2 NA TRBV29-1 NA 11 TGCAGCGTTGGCGGGGGAAGTGGCTACACCTTC CSVGGGSGYTF
TRBJ2-3 NA TRBV19 TRBD1 16 TGTGCCAGTAGTATATCCGGGACAGTGGGCACAGATACGCAGTATTTT CASSISGTVGTDTQYF
TRBJ1-5 NA TRBV18 NA 12 TGTGCCAGCTCAACGGTTGGAGAGCCCCAGCATTTT CASSTVGEPQHF
TRBJ2-5 NA TRBV6-5 NA 12 TGTGCCAGCAGCGGAGGACAAGAGACCCAGTACTTC CASSGGQETQYF
TRBJ1-6 NA TRBV28 NA 13 TGTGCCAGCAGTCAGCCCGAGGGCCCACCCCTCCACTTT CASSQPEGPPLHF
TRBJ2-6 NA TRBV28 TRBD1 17 TGTGCCAGCAGTTTGACAGGGGTCGGTTCCGGGGCCAACGTCCTGACTTTC CASSLTGVGSGANVLTF
TRBJ1-4 NA TRBV7-5 NA 15 TGTGTCAGAACCCATGGGGGGGGAATAGGGGAAAAACTGTTTTTT CVRTHGGGIGEKLFF
TRBJ1-1 few TRBV18 TRBD1 14 TGTGCCAGCTCACCCGGACAGGTGGCGTCTGAAGCTTTCTTT CASSPGQVASEAFF
TRBJ2-3 NA TRBV6-5 TRBD2 16 TGTGCCAGCAGTTACTCACAGCGGGGGGGCTTGGATACGCAGTATTTT CASSYSQRGGLDTQYF
TRBJ1-6 NA TRBV7-8 TRBD1 17 TGTGCCAGCAGACGGGACAGGCTCGCATCCTATAATTCACCCCTCCACTTT CASRRDRLASYNSPLHF
TRBJ1-2 NA TRBV19 NA 12 TGTGCCAGTAGTATCAGGGAAAGTGGCTACACCTTC CASSIRESGYTF
TRBJ1-1 few TRBV29-1 NA 12 TGCAGCGTTGGGACAGCGAACACTGAAGCTTTCTTT CSVGTANTEAFF
TRBJ2-1 NA TRBV4-2 NA 15 TGTGCCAGCAGCCGGGGGGAAAGCTCCTACAATGAGCAGTTCTTC CASSRGESSYNEQFF
TRBJ2-3 NA TRBV7-3 TRBD2 15 TGTGCCAGCAGCCCGACGGGACTAGCGAGAGATACGCAGTATTTT CASSPTGLARDTQYF
TRBJ1-2 NA TRBV29-1 NA 10 TGCAGCGTTGAAACGGGTGGCTACACCTTC CSVETGGYTF
TRBJ2-7 NA TRBV6-6 NA 13 TGTGCCAGCAGTTACTCTATTTCCTACGAGCAGTACTTC CASSYSISYEQYF
TRBJ2-7 NA TRBV27 NA 13 TGTGCCAGCAGGTACGGGGAAGATTTAGAGCAGTACTTC CASRYGEDLEQYF
TRBJ1-1 NA TRBV18 TRBD1 14 TGTGCCAGCTCCTTGGACAGGGGGAACACTGAAGCTTTCTTT CASSLDRGNTEAFF
TRBJ1-1 NA TRBV4-2 TRBD1 16 TGTGCCAGCAGCTCCCACGGGACAGGCTCTTCCACTGAAGCTTTCTTT CASSSHGTGSSTEAFF
TRBJ1-2 NA TRBV6-6 TRBD1 14 TGTGCTAGCAGACGCGGACAGGGGGACTATGGCTACACCTTC CASRRGQGDYGYTF
TRBJ2-2 NA TRBV4-1 TRBD2 18 TGCGCCAGCAGCCAAGTGTTCCGGACTAGCGGGGCGACCGGGGAGCTGTTTTTT CASSQVFRTSGATGELFF
TRBJ2-3 NA TRBV4-2 TRBD2 18 TGTGCCAGCAGCCAAGAATCAGCGGGGAGTGCTAGCACAGATACGCAGTATTTT CASSQESAGSASTDTQYF
TRBJ1-1 NA TRBV29-1 NA 15 TGCAGCGTTGGGGCTAGGGACACCCTGAACACTGAAGCTTTCTTT CSVGARDTLNTEAFF
TRBJ2-5 NA TRBV25-1 TRBD2 15 TGTGCCAGCAGCGACCTGCGGGGGGTTCTAGAGACCCAGTACTTC CASSDLRGVLETQYF
TRBJ2-1 NA TRBV7-8 TRBD2 16 TGTGCCAGCAGCTTTCTTGAACTAGCGGGAGACGATGAGCAGTTCTTC CASSFLELAGDDEQFF
TRBJ2-7 once TRBV9 TRBD2 14 TGTGCCAGCAGCGTAAGCGGGAGTCCCCACGAGCAGTACTTC CASSVSGSPHEQYF
TRBJ2-3 NA TRBV28 NA 14 TGTGCCAGCACCCCTGGGGGGAGCACAGATACGCAGTATTTT CASTPGGSTDTQYF
TRBJ1-2 NA TRBV7-2 TRBD1 16 TGTGCCAGCAGCCCCCGACAGGGTTGGGTTGACTATGGCTACACCTTC CASSPRQGWVDYGYTF
TRBJ1-1 NA TRBV5-8 NA 11 TGTGCCAGCAGCTTGTGGAGGGAAGCTTTCTTT CASSLWREAFF
TRBJ2-7 NA TRBV28 TRBD1 13 TGTGCCAGCAGTTTATTGGGACAGGGGGCTGCGGGGTTC CASSLLGQGAAGF
TRBJ1-5 NA TRBV6-1 NA 17 TGTGCCAGCAGTGAAGTATACAGCGGTAATAGCAATCAGCCCCAGCATTTT CASSEVYSGNSNQPQHF
TRBJ1-2 few TRBV9 NA 13 TGTGCCAGCAGCGCACCCGAGGTACCCGGCTACACCTTC CASSAPEVPGYTF
TRBJ1-2 NA TRBV5-1 TRBD1 14 TGCGCCAGCAGCTCGCAGACAGGGATCCATGGCTACACCTTC CASSSQTGIHGYTF
TRBJ2-5 NA TRBV19 TRBD1 14 TGTGCCAGTAGCGGACAGGGGGCTGGAGAGACCCAGTACTTC CASSGQGAGETQYF
TRBJ1-4 NA TRBV2 TRBD1 15 TGTGCCAGCAGTGCCTCGACAGGGGGCGATGGAAAACTGTTTTTT CASSASTGGDGKLFF
TRBJ2-7 NA TRBV7-2 TRBD2 15 TGTGCCAGCAGCTTCTCGGGGAGCGGGAGATACGAGCAGTACTTC CASSFSGSGRYEQYF
TRBJ1-5 NA TRBV7-8 NA 14 TGTGCCAGCAGCTCCAACGCGGGGAATCAGCCCCAGCATTTT CASSSNAGNQPQHF
TRBJ1-1 NA TRBV11-2 NA 14 TGTGCCAGCAGCTTAACTACAGGTAACACTGAAGCTTTCTTT CASSLTTGNTEAFF
TRBJ1-6 NA TRBV5-1 TRBD1 17 TGCGCCAGCAGCCCGTTTATTCGACAGGGGAGGAATTCACCCCTCCACTTT CASSPFIRQGRNSPLHF